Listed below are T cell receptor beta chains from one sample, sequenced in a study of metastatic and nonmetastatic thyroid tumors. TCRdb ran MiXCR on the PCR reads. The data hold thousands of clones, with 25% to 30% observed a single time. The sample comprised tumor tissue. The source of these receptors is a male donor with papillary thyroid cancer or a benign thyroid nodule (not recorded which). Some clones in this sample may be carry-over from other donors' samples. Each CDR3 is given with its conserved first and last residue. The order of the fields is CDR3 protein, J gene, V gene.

cdr3_aa: CASSLGQGNTGELFF; j_call: TRBJ2-2; v_call: TRBV5-1
cdr3_aa: CASTHTWRNTEAFF; j_call: TRBJ1-1; v_call: TRBV11-3
cdr3_aa: CASSPLGSDYGYTF; j_call: TRBJ1-2; v_call: TRBV3-1
cdr3_aa: CASILGGIQETQYF; j_call: TRBJ2-5; v_call: TRBV13
cdr3_aa: CASSKGQGIFGYTF; j_call: TRBJ1-2; v_call: TRBV5-4
cdr3_aa: CASSSKTGTSTDTQYF; j_call: TRBJ2-3; v_call: TRBV11-1
cdr3_aa: CAWSRGAGANVLTF; j_call: TRBJ2-6; v_call: TRBV30
cdr3_aa: CSARVQGRAGSSPLHF; j_call: TRBJ1-6; v_call: TRBV20-1
cdr3_aa: CASSNLRGDPNYGYTF; j_call: TRBJ1-2; v_call: TRBV6-1
cdr3_aa: CASTRDSQPQHF; j_call: TRBJ1-5; v_call: TRBV19
cdr3_aa: CASSLSTVNTEAFF; j_call: TRBJ1-1; v_call: TRBV28
cdr3_aa: CASSLDLGHGELFF; j_call: TRBJ2-2; v_call: TRBV11-2
cdr3_aa: CASSIKGRGTEAFF; j_call: TRBJ1-1; v_call: TRBV19
cdr3_aa: CASSARQGAGEKLFF; j_call: TRBJ1-4; v_call: TRBV9
cdr3_aa: CASSLDEDGGQPQHF; j_call: TRBJ1-5; v_call: TRBV11-2
cdr3_aa: CASSLQGKGYGYTF; j_call: TRBJ1-2; v_call: TRBV27
cdr3_aa: CASSMRDFYYTEAFF; j_call: TRBJ1-1; v_call: TRBV19
cdr3_aa: CSSAGTGASEQYF; j_call: TRBJ2-7; v_call: TRBV12-3/TRBV12-4
cdr3_aa: CASSMGTSGSSKQYF; j_call: TRBJ2-7; v_call: TRBV19
cdr3_aa: CASSEVGLAGDEQYF; j_call: TRBJ2-7; v_call: TRBV6-1
cdr3_aa: CASSYSGTNNEQFF; j_call: TRBJ2-1; v_call: TRBV6-2/TRBV6-3
cdr3_aa: CASIRTGLSDTQYF; j_call: TRBJ2-3; v_call: TRBV12-3/TRBV12-4
cdr3_aa: CASSITSGRLAGELFF; j_call: TRBJ2-2; v_call: TRBV27
cdr3_aa: CASGRPGTGPNEQYF; j_call: TRBJ2-7; v_call: TRBV12-5
cdr3_aa: CASSEEMNTGELFF; j_call: TRBJ2-2; v_call: TRBV14
cdr3_aa: CASSPPGGNGNTIYF; j_call: TRBJ1-3; v_call: TRBV28
cdr3_aa: CARNPGQGFENSPLHF; j_call: TRBJ1-6; v_call: TRBV2
cdr3_aa: CASSPTGSSSGANVLTF; j_call: TRBJ2-6; v_call: TRBV19
cdr3_aa: CAWNGVRTEAFF; j_call: TRBJ1-1; v_call: TRBV30
cdr3_aa: CASSYGRESTGELFF; j_call: TRBJ2-2; v_call: TRBV6-2/TRBV6-3
cdr3_aa: CATSDWNGLNTGELFF; j_call: TRBJ2-2; v_call: TRBV24-1
cdr3_aa: CASSSDSSPLHF; j_call: TRBJ1-6; v_call: TRBV28
cdr3_aa: CASSKGQTDYEQYF; j_call: TRBJ2-7; v_call: TRBV18
cdr3_aa: CASSAKGQGAGTGELFF; j_call: TRBJ2-2; v_call: TRBV6-1
cdr3_aa: CASSLEQGAHSFF; j_call: TRBJ1-1; v_call: TRBV11-1
cdr3_aa: CASSRLAGGANTGELFF; j_call: TRBJ2-2; v_call: TRBV11-2
cdr3_aa: CASSGYRDYFPNYEQYF; j_call: TRBJ2-7; v_call: TRBV6-2/TRBV6-3
cdr3_aa: CASSVEEHRTQYF; j_call: TRBJ2-5; v_call: TRBV9
cdr3_aa: CAISFGTGQGEQYF; j_call: TRBJ2-7; v_call: TRBV12-3/TRBV12-4
cdr3_aa: CASSVEGQGFYEQYF; j_call: TRBJ2-7; v_call: TRBV7-2
cdr3_aa: CSVGTGTDYGYTF; j_call: TRBJ1-2; v_call: TRBV29-1
cdr3_aa: CASSEPLLAGVYEQYF; j_call: TRBJ2-7; v_call: TRBV6-1
cdr3_aa: CASSLYQYTEAFF; j_call: TRBJ1-1; v_call: TRBV27
cdr3_aa: CASSGRDRQISYEQYF; j_call: TRBJ2-7; v_call: TRBV11-2
cdr3_aa: CASSLYGNQPQHF; j_call: TRBJ1-5; v_call: TRBV11-2
cdr3_aa: CASSLRGLSYTF; j_call: TRBJ1-2; v_call: TRBV5-6
cdr3_aa: CASSPTLADSTDTQYF; j_call: TRBJ2-3; v_call: TRBV13
cdr3_aa: CAWKLTGYNSYEQYF; j_call: TRBJ2-7; v_call: TRBV30